The present entry profiles one T cell receptor beta chain with its context. This record comes from a study of shared T cell receptors in the human thymus. The CDR3 is 14 amino acids. Per the germline V gene, CDR1 is SGHRS and CDR2 is YFSETQ. V shed 0 bases and J shed 4 bases, with 11 bases lying between them. The data were produced by immunoSEQ multiplex PCR, yet TCRdb's version contains in-frame clones alone and is incomplete. The data hold hundreds of thousands of clones, with 88% observed a single time. The same data also went into a second study, on human thymus T cells. From that paper: Samples came from healthy Finnish infants during open corrective cardiac surgery. Resections removed during corrective heart surgery provided the thymus tissue used.

Sequenced material: thymocytes. The V gene is TRBV5-1, the J gene TRBJ2-7; maybe TRBD2 (6 bases). This receptor was taken from a boy under two years old with a congenital heart defect. As DNA, the CDR3 is TGCGCCAGCAGCTTGGCGGGAGTCGGGTACGAGCAGTACTTC. It encodes CASSLAGVGYEQYF.